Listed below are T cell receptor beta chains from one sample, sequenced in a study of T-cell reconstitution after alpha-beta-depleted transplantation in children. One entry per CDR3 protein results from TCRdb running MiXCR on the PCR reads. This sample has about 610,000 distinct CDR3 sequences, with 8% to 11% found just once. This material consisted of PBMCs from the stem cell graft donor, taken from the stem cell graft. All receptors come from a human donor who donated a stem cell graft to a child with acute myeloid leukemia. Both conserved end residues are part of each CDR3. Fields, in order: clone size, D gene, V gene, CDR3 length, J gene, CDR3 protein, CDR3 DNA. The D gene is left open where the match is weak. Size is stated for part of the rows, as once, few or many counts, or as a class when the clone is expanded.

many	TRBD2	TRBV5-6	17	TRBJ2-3	CASSSPTSGDLTDTQYF	TGTGCCAGCAGCTCCCCGACTAGCGGAGACCTCACAGATACGCAGTATTTT
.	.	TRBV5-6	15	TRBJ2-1	CASSQPRDSLDEQFF	TGTGCCAGCAGCCAACCCCGGGACTCCCTCGATGAGCAGTTCTTC
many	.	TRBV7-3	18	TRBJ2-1	CASSLRGVGGIPPGEQFF	TGTGCCAGCAGCTTAAGGGGGGTGGGGGGAATACCTCCTGGTGAGCAGTTCTTC
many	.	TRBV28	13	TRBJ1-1	CASSLSVWTEAFF	TGTGCCAGCAGTCTTAGCGTTTGGACTGAAGCTTTCTTT
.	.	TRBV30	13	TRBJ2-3	CAWSLDIGDTQYF	TGTGCCTGGAGCTTGGACATCGGGGATACGCAGTATTTT
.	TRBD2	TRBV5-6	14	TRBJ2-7	CASSPAGLPYEQYF	TGTGCCAGCAGCCCAGCGGGGTTACCCTACGAGCAGTACTTC
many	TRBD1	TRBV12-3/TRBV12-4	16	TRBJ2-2	CASRGQGAMNTGELFF	TGTGCCAGCAGAGGACAGGGGGCGATGAACACCGGGGAGCTGTTTTTT
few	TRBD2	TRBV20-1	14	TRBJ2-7	CSARSSGGTYEQYF	TGCAGTGCTAGATCTAGCGGGGGAACCTACGAGCAGTACTTC
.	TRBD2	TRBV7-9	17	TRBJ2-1	CASSLATSGRSYNEQFF	TGTGCCAGCAGCTTAGCGACTAGCGGCCGCTCCTACAATGAGCAGTTCTTC
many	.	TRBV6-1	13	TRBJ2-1	CASSAAGYNEQFF	TGTGCCAGCAGCGCAGCCGGCTACAATGAGCAGTTCTTC
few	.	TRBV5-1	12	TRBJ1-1	CASGVSNTEAFF	TGCGCCAGCGGTGTGTCGAACACTGAAGCTTTCTTT
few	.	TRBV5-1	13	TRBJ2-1	CASSLGTYTRLFF	TGCGCCAGCAGCTTGGGGACTTACACGAGGCTGTTCTTC
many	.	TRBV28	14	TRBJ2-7	CASKLPLGGYEQYF	TGTGCCAGCAAATTGCCCTTAGGTGGCTACGAGCAGTACTTC
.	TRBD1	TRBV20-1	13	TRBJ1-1	CSAGDSLNTEAFF	TGCAGTGCCGGGGACAGCTTGAACACTGAAGCTTTCTTT
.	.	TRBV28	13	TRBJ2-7	CASSRGTPYEQYF	TGTGCCAGCAGTCGCGGTACCCCCTACGAGCAGTACTTC
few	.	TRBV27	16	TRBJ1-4	CASSRPPGATNEKLFF	TGTGCCAGCAGTCGACCCCCGGGGGCAACTAATGAAAAACTGTTTTTT
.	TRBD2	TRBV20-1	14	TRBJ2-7	CSGTLIAGGQEQYF	TGCAGTGGGACCCTAATAGCGGGAGGTCAGGAGCAGTACTTC
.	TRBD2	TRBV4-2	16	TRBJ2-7	CASSQEGLAAFYEQYF	TGTGCCAGCAGCCAAGAAGGACTAGCGGCCTTCTACGAGCAGTACTTC
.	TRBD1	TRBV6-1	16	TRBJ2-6	CASSPGTGSGANVLTF	TGTGCCAGCAGCCCAGGGACAGGGTCCGGGGCCAACGTCCTGACTTTC
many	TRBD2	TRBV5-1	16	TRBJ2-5	CASSFQTAGGPETQYF	TGCGCCAGCAGCTTTCAGACAGCGGGAGGGCCGGAGACCCAGTACTTC
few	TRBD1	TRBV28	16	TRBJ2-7	CASSYLGTGSRGEQYF	TGTGCCAGCAGTTACCTGGGGACAGGGTCGCGGGGGGAGCAGTACTTC
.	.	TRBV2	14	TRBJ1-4	CASGPYVQNEKLFF	TGTGCCAGTGGGCCATACGTACAGAATGAAAAACTGTTTTTT
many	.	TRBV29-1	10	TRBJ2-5	CIAATETQYF	TGCATCGCAGCGACAGAGACCCAGTACTTC
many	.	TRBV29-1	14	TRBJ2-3	CSVDRDPRTDTQYF	TGCAGCGTTGATCGCGACCCCCGCACAGATACGCAGTATTTT
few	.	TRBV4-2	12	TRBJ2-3	CASSQVRDTQYF	TGTGCCAGCAGCCAAGTCCGAGATACGCAGTATTTT
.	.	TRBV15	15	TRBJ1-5	CATSAATGSNQPQHF	TGTGCCACCAGTGCTGCGACAGGATCAAATCAGCCCCAGCATTTT
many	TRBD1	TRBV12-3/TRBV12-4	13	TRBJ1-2	CASSLGQGIVYTF	TGTGCCAGCAGTTTGGGACAGGGGATAGTCTACACCTTC
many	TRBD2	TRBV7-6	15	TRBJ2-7	CASREGLGSSYEQYF	TGTGCCAGCAGGGAGGGACTAGGAAGCTCCTACGAGCAGTACTTC
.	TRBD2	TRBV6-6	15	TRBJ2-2	CASSGTSGRTGELFF	TGTGCCAGCAGTGGGACTAGCGGGAGAACCGGGGAGCTGTTTTTT
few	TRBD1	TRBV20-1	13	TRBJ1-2	CSASDRDGYGYTF	TGCAGTGCCAGCGACAGGGACGGCTATGGCTACACCTTC
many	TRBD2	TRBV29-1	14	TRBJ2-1	CSTRLAPQSNEQFF	TGCAGCACCAGACTAGCTCCCCAGAGCAATGAGCAGTTCTTC
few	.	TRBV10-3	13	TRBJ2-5	CAIREGGEETQYF	TGTGCCATCAGGGAAGGAGGAGAGGAGACCCAGTACTTC
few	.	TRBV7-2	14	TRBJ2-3	CASSLGSSPDTQYF	TGTGCCAGCAGCTTAGGGTCTAGCCCAGATACGCAGTATTTT
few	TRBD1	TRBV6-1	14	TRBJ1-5	CASVDRVNNQPQHF	TGTGCCAGCGTGGACAGGGTAAACAATCAGCCCCAGCATTTT
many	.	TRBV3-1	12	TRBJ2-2	CASSPYTGELFF	TGTGCCAGCAGCCCTTACACCGGGGAGCTGTTTTTT
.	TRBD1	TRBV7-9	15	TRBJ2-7	CASSPPPDRSSLQYF	TGTGCCAGCAGCCCACCACCGGACAGGAGCTCATTGCAGTACTTC
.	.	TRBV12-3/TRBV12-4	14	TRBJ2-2	CASRKGSNTGELFF	TGTGCCAGCAGGAAGGGCTCAAACACCGGGGAGCTGTTTTTT
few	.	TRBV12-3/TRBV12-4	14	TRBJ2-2	CASSSPQGPGELFF	TGTGCCAGCAGTTCCCCCCAGGGGCCCGGGGAGCTGTTTTTT
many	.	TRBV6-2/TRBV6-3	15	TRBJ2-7	CASSSTERSSYEQYF	TGTGCCAGCAGTTCAACGGAGAGGAGCTCCTACGAGCAGTACTTC
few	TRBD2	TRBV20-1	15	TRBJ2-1	CSARVTSGTSREQFF	TGCAGTGCTAGAGTAACTAGCGGGACCTCGCGGGAGCAGTTCTTC
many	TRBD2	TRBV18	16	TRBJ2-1	CASSPLAGGPYNEQFF	TGTGCCAGCTCACCACTAGCGGGAGGGCCCTACAATGAGCAGTTCTTC
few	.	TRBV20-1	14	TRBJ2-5	CSASLGGFGETQYF	TGCAGTGCTAGTTTGGGGGGCTTCGGGGAGACCCAGTACTTC
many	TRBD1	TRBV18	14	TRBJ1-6	CASSPGTGNSPLHF	TGTGCCAGCTCACCCGGGACAGGCAATTCACCCCTCCACTTT
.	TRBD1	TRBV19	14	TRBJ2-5	CASSPAGTEETQYF	TGTGCCAGTAGTCCAGCCGGGACAGAAGAGACCCAGTACTTC
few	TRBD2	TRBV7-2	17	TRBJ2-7	CASSPQEGLAGANEQYF	TGTGCCAGCAGCCCTCAAGAGGGACTAGCGGGAGCGAACGAGCAGTACTTC
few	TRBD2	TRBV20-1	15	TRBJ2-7	CRPLGPSGTAYEQYF	TGCAGACCCCTAGGCCCTAGCGGGACCGCCTACGAGCAGTACTTC
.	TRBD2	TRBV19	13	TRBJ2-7	CASKGSGSYEQYF	TGTGCCAGTAAAGGTAGCGGGAGCTACGAGCAGTACTTC
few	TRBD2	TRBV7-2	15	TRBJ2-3	CASSFSSGSVNTQYF	TGTGCCAGCAGCTTCTCTAGCGGGAGTGTGAATACGCAGTATTTT
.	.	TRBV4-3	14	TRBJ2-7	CASSPHDRLYEQYF	TGCGCCAGCAGCCCCCATGACAGGCTTTACGAGCAGTACTTC
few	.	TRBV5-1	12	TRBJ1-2	CASRFGDESYTF	TGCGCCAGCAGGTTCGGTGACGAAAGCTACACCTTC
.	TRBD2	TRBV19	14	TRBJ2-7	CASSKERGSYEQYF	TGTGCCAGTAGTAAGGAGCGCGGGAGCTACGAGCAGTACTTC
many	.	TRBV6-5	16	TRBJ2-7	CASSYFRSKHSYEQYF	TGTGCCAGCAGTTATTTTAGGTCTAAACATTCCTACGAGCAGTACTTC
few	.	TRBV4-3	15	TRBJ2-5	CASSQGSGPQETQYF	TGCGCCAGCAGCCAAGGATCCGGGCCCCAAGAGACCCAGTACTTC
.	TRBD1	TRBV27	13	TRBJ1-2	CASSQTGTYGYTF	TGTGCCAGCAGTCAGACAGGGACCTATGGCTACACCTTC
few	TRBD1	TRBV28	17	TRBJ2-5	CATDALFGTGGKETQYF	TGTGCCACCGACGCACTTTTTGGGACAGGGGGCAAGGAGACCCAGTACTTC